This paragraph covers one TCR beta chain sequence. Its antigen is not known. This CDR3 region has 13 residues. Germline loops: CDR1 MGHDK, CDR2 SYGVNS. With 8 bases removed from V and 8 bases from J, the gap between germline ends came to 18 bases. This entry belongs to a study of cytomegalovirus exposure and HLA in healthy donors. Study results and caveats: The dataset shows that most TCR sequences were rare, while some public TCRs occurred in many donors.

Repertoires were generated with immunoSEQ multiplex PCR, while TCRdb's copy carries only in-frame clones and drops some. Here the sample spans 200,000 to 300,000 clones, 87% being singletons. Input material: PBMCs. The genes are TRBV25-1 and TRBJ1-1, with D perhaps matching TRBD1 (6 bases). The sequence was collected from a man in his late teens or twenties in good health and CMV-seronegative. CDR3 residues: CASQKETGTEAFF. The CDR3, as DNA: TGTGCCAGCCAAAAGGAGACAGGTACCGAAGCTTTCTTT.